Presented here are 27 T cell receptor beta chains from one specimen sequenced in a study of cytomegalovirus exposure and HLA in healthy donors. The PCR had 60 Vbeta and 13 Jbeta primers. Clones were read by immunoSEQ multiplex PCR, and TCRdb kept only the in-frame ones, dropping some. Seen here are 130,000 or so clones, nearly 90% observed once, and the top ten hold 0.4% to 0.55%. Sequences were obtained from PBMCs. The source of these receptors is a middle-aged woman in good health and CMV-seronegative.

Of note for this clone: Other nucleotide sequences in the sample specify the same CDR3. The V gene is TRBV6-1, the J gene TRBJ2-5; TRBD1 aligns across 10 bases. CDR1 and CDR2 (germline): MNHNS, SASEGT. V shed 6 bases, J shed 4 bases, and the junction held 2 bases outside the gene matches. The length of the CDR3 is 13 residues. The CDR3 loop reads CASRTGGGETQYF. Written as DNA, the CDR3 is TGTGCCAGCAGGACAGGGGGCGGAGAGACCCAGTACTTC.

The chain joins TRBV5-1 to TRBJ2-3; D perhaps matches TRBD2 (6 bases). The V and J ends lost 3 bases and 0 bases respectively, with 8 bases between them. The CDR3 contains 14 residues. CDR1 and CDR2 from the germline V gene are SGHRS and YFSETQ. The CDR3 reads CASSWGGSTDTQYF. CDR3 nucleotides: TGCGCCAGCAGCTGGGGAGGTAGCACAGATACGCAGTATTTT.

J is TRBJ2-2 and V is TRBV10-2; the D gene is possibly TRBD2 (5 bases). This CDR3 spans 15 amino acids. CDR1 is WSHSY, CDR2 SAAADI, per germline. Trimming took 6 bases from V and 6 from J, leaving 17 bases between them. Written as DNA, the CDR3 is TGCGCCAGCAGAGGGAGCCTCGGGGTTGCCGGGGAGCTGTTTTTT. It encodes CASRGSLGVAGELFF.

The chain employs TRBV9 and TRBJ2-1; 10 positions match TRBD2. This CDR3 has 17 residues. Trimming took 1 base from V and 5 from J; bases not matched to a gene: 9. Germline V lookup: CDR1 SGDLS, CDR2 YYNGEE. CDR3 sequence (DNA): TGTGCCAGCAGCGTATGGTTCGGGACTAGCGCTAACAATGAGCAGTTCTTC. Its translation: CASSVWFGTSANNEQFF.

This clone was counted a few times. The chain carries TRBV10-2 and TRBJ2-4, with TRBD1 matching 9 bases. The ends lost 8 bases at V and 5 bases at J; junction bases unmatched: 10. The V gene's germline CDR1 is WSHSY and CDR2 SAAADI. CDR3 length: 15 amino acids. CDR3: CASSPARDRENIQYF. The CDR3 coding sequence is TGCGCCAGCTCACCGGCCCGGGACAGGGAAAACATTCAGTACTTC.

This chain connects TRBV6-1 to TRBJ2-7, with 8 bases that match TRBD1. The CDR3 has 15 residues. Unmatched junction bases numbered 8, after V lost 7 bases and J lost 0 bases. Germline lookup yields CDR1 MNHNS and CDR2 SASEGT. CDR3 in amino acids: CASNPGQGASYEQYF. Written as DNA, the CDR3 is TGTGCCAGCAACCCGGGCCAGGGGGCCTCCTACGAGCAGTACTTC.

The V call is TRBV2, the J call TRBJ2-7, with D perhaps matching TRBD1 (5 bases). V gave up 1 base and J gave up 4 bases, with 11 bases separating them. The CDR3 sequence is 14 residues long. CDR1 and CDR2 from the germline V gene are SNHLY and FYNNEI. CDR3 protein: CASSEVGAKYEQYF. The CDR3 DNA follows: TGTGCCAGCAGTGAAGTAGGGGCCAAATACGAGCAGTACTTC.

This clone was seen only a few times. The identical CDR3 is also encoded by other nucleotide sequences in the sample. V and J are TRBV7-9 and TRBJ2-5; 8 nucleotides match TRBD1. The germline gives CDR1 SEHNR, CDR2 FQNEAQ (reference sequence). Unmatched junction bases numbered 6, after V lost 4 bases and J lost 5 bases. The CDR3 totals 14 residues. The CDR3 DNA reads as TGTGCCAGCAGCTCAGCCACAGGGGGGGAGACCCAGTACTTC. This encodes CASSSATGGETQYF.

J is TRBJ2-3 and V is TRBV21-1; no check of the table's D call, TRBD1, against the DNA was made. TRBV21-1 is a recognized pseudogene. CDR3 length: 15 residues. The chain's CDR3 is CASSPRGSSTDTQYF. The CDR3 bases are TGTGCCAGCAGCCCCAGGGGGAGTAGCACAGATACGCAGTATTTT.

This clone was seen more than once but under ten times. The genes are TRBV25-1 and TRBJ1-2, with 9 positions matching TRBD1. From germline, CDR1 is MGHDK and CDR2 SYGVNS. This CDR3 has 15 amino acids. V shed 8 bases, J shed 6 bases, and the junction held 13 bases outside the gene matches. This CDR3 is CASGSGTGRTDGYTF. In nucleotides, the CDR3 is TGTGCCAGCGGGTCGGGGACAGGGAGGACAGATGGCTACACCTTC.

The chain has TRBV18 and TRBJ2-5; D is ambiguous. There are 12 residues in the CDR3. From germline, CDR1 is KGHSH and CDR2 LQKENI. The V end lost 6 bases, the J end lost 0 bases, and 5 bases lay between the germline ends. The CDR3 bases are TGTGCCAGCTCTATGTACCAAGAGACCCAGTACTTC. Protein: CASSMYQETQYF.

The chain carries TRBV30 and TRBJ2-3; 7 bases line up with TRBD2. The germline V gene encodes CDR1 GTSNPN and CDR2 SVGIG (reference sequence). V lost 4 bases and J lost 3; bases outside the gene matches: 10. The CDR3 is 15 residues long. CDR3 nucleotides: TGTGCCTGGACTAAAGGCGGGAGCAGTACAGATACGCAGTATTTT. Protein: CAWTKGGSSTDTQYF.

Turning to this clone: Mismatch with germline at one junction end may stem from a read error. The chain joins TRBV4-3 to TRBJ1-5; D call uncertain. The CDR3 runs 16 residues. Germline CDR1 and CDR2: LGHNA and YSLEER. The CDR3 protein is CVSSQDIGISNQPQHF. DNA of the CDR3: TGCGTCAGCAGCCAAGATATCGGGATCTCTAATCAGCCCCAGCATTTT.

Note on this clone: An end of the junction differs from the germline gene, which may be a read error. This chain joins TRBV7-9 and TRBJ2-3, with D unresolved. The CDR3 covers 12 residues. Germline CDR1 SEHNR, CDR2 FQNEAQ (reference sequence). The CDR3 region is CSSSPLGDTQYF. The CDR3 DNA reads as TGTTCCAGCAGCCCCCTCGGAGATACGCAGTATTTT.

This rearrangement joins TRBV13 to TRBJ1-2; D uncertain. The CDR3 contains 14 residues. Trimming stripped 2 bases from V and 0 bases from J, with 7 bases between. Germline loops: CDR1 PRHDT, CDR2 FYEKMQ (reference sequence). CDR3 bases: TGTGCCAGCAGCTTAACAGTTCCTAACTATGGCTACACCTTC. Protein product: CASSLTVPNYGYTF.

This chain links TRBV27 with TRBJ2-5; 10 bases match TRBD2. This CDR3 is built from 19 residues. V was clipped by 2 bases and J by 2 bases; unmatched bases: 14. Germline CDR1 MNHEY, CDR2 SMNVEV (reference sequence). The CDR3 loop reads CASSLRSGLAGARQETQYF. As DNA, the CDR3 is TGTGCCAGCAGTTTAAGGTCGGGCCTAGCGGGAGCCCGGCAAGAGACCCAGTACTTC.

The chain uses TRBV7-2 and TRBJ2-7, with a weak D call TRBD1 (7 bases). Trimming left V 1 base short and J 3 bases short, with 13 bases between. CDR3 length: 15 residues. CDR1 SGHTA and CDR2 FQGNSA come from the germline V gene. The CDR3 nucleotides are TGTGCCAGCAGCTTAGGACAGGGACTCTTCTACGAGCAGTACTTC. It yields the protein CASSLGQGLFYEQYF.

The rearrangement joins TRBV11-3 to TRBJ2-1, with D perhaps TRBD2 (5 bases). V gave up 8 bases and J gave up 8 bases, with 13 bases separating them. The CDR3 has 12 amino acids. The germline V gene encodes CDR1 SGHNT and CDR2 YENEEA. CDR3: CASGYGKDEQFF. The CDR3 nucleotides read TGTGCCAGCGGATACGGGAAGGATGAGCAGTTCTTC.

This chain connects TRBV11-3 to TRBJ2-5; 8 nucleotides agree with TRBD1. The trim removed 2 bases at V and 4 bases at J, leaving 6 bases unmatched. CDR1 is SGHNT, CDR2 YENEEA, per germline. The CDR3 covers 15 residues. In nucleotides, the CDR3 is TGTGCCAGCAGCTTACTACAGGGGGTAGGAGAGACCCAGTACTTC. Protein sequence: CASSLLQGVGETQYF. Together with reference TRBV11-3 and TRBJ2-5, the CDR3 gives the full variable domain: EAGVVQSPRYKIIEKKQPVAFWCNPISGHNTLYWYLQNLGQGPELLIRYENEEAVDDSQLPKDRFSAERLKGVDSTLKIQPAELGDSAVYLCASSLLQGVGETQYFGPGTRLLVL.

This clone came up once. The junction shows a germline mismatch at one end, possibly a read error. CDR3 sequence: CSSRRQGQGDTIYF. The CDR3 nucleotides are TGTTCCAGCAGGCGACAGGGACAAGGGGACACCATATATTTT. This sequence joins TRBV7-9 and TRBJ1-3, with 7 bases identical to TRBD1. The germline V gene encodes CDR1 SEHNR and CDR2 FQNEAQ (reference sequence). The CDR3 length is 14 residues.

The gene calls are TRBV9 and TRBJ1-1; no firm D call. CDR3 length: 13 amino acids. The V end lost 4 bases, the J end lost 5 bases, and 12 bases lay between the germline ends. Per germline, CDR1 SGDLS and CDR2 YYNGEE. In DNA, the CDR3 is TGTGCCAGCAGCCCCCCGGAGGGTACTGAAGCTTTCTTT. Its protein is CASSPPEGTEAFF.

The chain recombines TRBV14 with TRBJ2-2, with a tentative D call TRBD1 (7 bases). In germline, CDR1 is SGHDN, CDR2 FVKESK. Trimming took 4 bases from V and 1 from J, leaving 13 bases between them. This CDR3 contains 16 residues. The CDR3 DNA reads TGTGCCAGCAGCCGCGGGGACAGTCTGAACACCGGGGAGCTGTTTTTT. Translated, it gives CASSRGDSLNTGELFF.

This sequence joins TRBV5-5 and TRBJ2-1, with 8 bases fitting TRBD1. The CDR3 spans 14 residues. Germline lookup yields CDR1 SGHKS and CDR2 YYEKEE (reference sequence). V lost 4 bases and J lost 8; bases outside the gene matches: 8. The CDR3 DNA reads TGTGCCAGCAGCGGGGGGACAGGTTGGGATGAGCAGTTCTTC. Protein sequence: CASSGGTGWDEQFF.

The chain recombines TRBV4-2 with TRBJ2-7; TRBD1 matches at 7 bases. Germline V gene lookup returns CDR1 LGHNA and CDR2 YNFKEQ. Trimming took 8 bases from V and 6 from J; bases not matched to a gene: 13. This CDR3 has 14 amino acids. For the CDR3, the DNA is TGTGCCAGCGGCCTCACCGGGACAGTGGCCGAGCAGTACTTC. Its protein product is CASGLTGTVAEQYF.

The J gene is TRBJ2-3, the V gene TRBV27; TRBD2 aligns across 12 bases. The V gene's germline CDR1 is MNHEY and CDR2 SMNVEV (reference sequence). After removal of 8 bases from V and 0 bases from J, the junction contained 9 bases not matched to a gene. The CDR3 contains 17 residues. The DNA of the CDR3 is TGTGCCAGCGCCTTACTAGCGGGAGGCCGGAGCACAGATACGCAGTATTTT. It specifies CASALLAGGRSTDTQYF.

The CDR3 spells CASSWRDSYEQYF. The DNA for the CDR3 is TGCGCCAGCAGCTGGAGGGACAGCTACGAGCAGTACTTC. The chain joins TRBV5-1 to TRBJ2-5; D is possibly TRBD1 (7 bases). The end of the DNA fits TRBJ2-7 better, so the J call may be wrong. The germline gives CDR1 SGHRS, CDR2 YFSETQ. The CDR3 runs 13 residues.

The table lists this clone with a count of one. At one of its ends the junction is not consistent with the germline gene, which may arise from a read error. This chain joins TRBV9 and TRBJ2-1, with TRBD2 matching 9 bases. Germline CDR1 SGDLS, CDR2 YYNGEE. This CDR3 spans 15 amino acids. CDR3 sequence reads: CASSLRVEITSGCLF. The CDR3, as DNA: TGTGCCAGCAGCTTACGAGTAGAGATAACTAGCGGGTGTCTCTTC. The variable domain in full, completed from reference TRBV9 and TRBJ2-1, reads DSGVTQTPKHLITATGQRVTLRCSPRSGDLSVYWYQQSLDQGLQFLIQYYNGEERAKGNILERFSAQQFPDLHSELNLSSLELGDSALYFCASSLRVEITSGCLFGPGTRLTVL.